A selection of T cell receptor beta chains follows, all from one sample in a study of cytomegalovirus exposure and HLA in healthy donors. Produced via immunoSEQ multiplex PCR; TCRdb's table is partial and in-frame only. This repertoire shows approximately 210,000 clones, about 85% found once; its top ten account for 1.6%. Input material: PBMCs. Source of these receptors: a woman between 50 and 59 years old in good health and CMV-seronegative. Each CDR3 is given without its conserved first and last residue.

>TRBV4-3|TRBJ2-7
ASSQYISYEQY
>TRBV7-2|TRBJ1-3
ASSSIRSSGNTIY
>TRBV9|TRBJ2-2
ASSVATSGELF
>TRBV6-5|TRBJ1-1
ASSFSGNTEAF
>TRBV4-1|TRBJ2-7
ASSQDLAGVLYEQY
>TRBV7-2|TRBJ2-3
ASSLAPGQGKDTQY
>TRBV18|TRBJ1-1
ASSLKPKTVLAGTEAF
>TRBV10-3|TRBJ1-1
AISEGRTEANTEAF
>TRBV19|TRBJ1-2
ASSNRGGRYT
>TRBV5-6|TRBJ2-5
ASSPTPTSGRY
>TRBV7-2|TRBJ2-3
ASSQGDTQY
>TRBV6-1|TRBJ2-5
ASSDIRRQGARETQY
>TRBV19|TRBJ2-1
ASSASASGSMNEQF
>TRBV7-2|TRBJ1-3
ASSQRTGAGNTIY
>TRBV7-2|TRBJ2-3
ASSLLGAGGQRTDTQY
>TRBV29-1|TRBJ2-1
SVDGTSSYNEQF
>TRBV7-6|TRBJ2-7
ASSPQYGYEQY
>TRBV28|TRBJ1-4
ASRDWDRTNEKLF
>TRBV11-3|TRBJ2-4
ASSLVGERGRAKNIQY
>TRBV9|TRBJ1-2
ASSVAEGPGYT
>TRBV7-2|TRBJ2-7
ASSPDFLAGGPDEQY
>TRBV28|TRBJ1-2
ASSLTGAYGYT
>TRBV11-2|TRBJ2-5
ASSRQETQY
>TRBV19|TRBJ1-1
ASTAGWLNTEAF
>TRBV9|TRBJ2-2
ASSTPGTTSNTGELF
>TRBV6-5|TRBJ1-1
ASSYSRWQNTEAF
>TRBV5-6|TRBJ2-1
ASSLVVGADNEQF
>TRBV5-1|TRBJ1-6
ASSSGQGAYNSPLH
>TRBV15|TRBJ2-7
ATSQVDEQY
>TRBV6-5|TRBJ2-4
ASSYYPTGAKNIQY
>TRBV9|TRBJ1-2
ASSERVRGYT
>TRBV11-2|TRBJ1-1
ASSPTQGANLLNTEAF
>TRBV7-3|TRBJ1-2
ASSLKGGSYGYT
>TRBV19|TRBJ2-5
ASSDRGQETQY
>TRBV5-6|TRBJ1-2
ASSLWTGVGYT
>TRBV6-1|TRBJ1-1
ASMRDRDTEAF
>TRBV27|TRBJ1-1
ASSFYRGRDTEAF
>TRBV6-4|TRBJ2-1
ASSDSAGTYNEQF
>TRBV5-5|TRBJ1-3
ASSSVVGNTIY
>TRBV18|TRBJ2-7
ASSPRGLAGEEEQY
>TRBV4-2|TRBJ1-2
ASSHSTGEGYT
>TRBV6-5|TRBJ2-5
ASSSTSGYMETQY
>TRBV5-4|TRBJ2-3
ASSFSSYSTDTQY
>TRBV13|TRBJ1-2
ASSPGQGHGYT
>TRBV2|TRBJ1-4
ASRATGNNEKLF
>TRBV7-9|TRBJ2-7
ASSRPPGQGAEQY
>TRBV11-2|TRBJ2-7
ASSLPGDYEQY
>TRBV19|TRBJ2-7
ASSITRGTSDEQY
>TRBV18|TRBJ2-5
ASSPLGTGHQETQY